This TCR beta chain was documented in a study of blood T cell repertoires in COVID-19. Trimming took 7 bases from V and 3 from J; bases not matched to a gene: 3. The germline gives CDR1 MNHEY, CDR2 SVGAGI. The CDR3 has 12 amino acids. Assay used: immunoSEQ multiplex PCR; TCRdb lists only in-frame clones, some missing. The sample includes 150,000 to 200,000 clones, more than 65% of them seen just once. This clone was detected only once. This chain connects TRBV6-5 to TRBJ2-7, with 7 bases aligning to TRBD2. The sample was peripheral blood. The TCR originated in a human donor with acute or convalescent COVID-19. The donor label of this sample is uncertain. DNA for the CDR3: TGTGCCAGCACTCAGCGGGGCTACGAGCAGTACTTC. Its translation: CASTQRGYEQYF.